This T cell receptor beta chain appears in the sequencing data of a study of T cell responses to AZD1222 COVID-19 vaccine. The method was immunoSEQ multiplex PCR; TCRdb's version includes in-frame clones alone and lacks a portion of them. Among over 130,000 clones listed, 70% to 90% were seen once. Looked up from germline, CDR1 is SGHNT and CDR2 is YENEEA. V lost 7 bases and J lost 2; bases outside the gene matches: 8. CDR3 length equals 16 residues. To note about this clone: Its antigen remains unidentified.

Study results and limitations: Along spike, vaccine-associated CD4 TCRs were found throughout, with dominance at 160-218 and 743-854.

The chain has TRBV11-3 and TRBJ2-1; 10 bases are a match to TRBD2. The source of this sequence is an adult in good health. This sample comprised peripheral blood, obtained on day 0 of AZD1222 vaccination. CDR3 residues: CASTRGSGRAYNEQFF. CDR3 DNA: TGTGCCAGCACCCGAGGGAGCGGGAGGGCCTACAATGAGCAGTTCTTC.